This TCR beta chain originates from a study of T cells in Graves' hyperthyroidism and ophthalmopathy. The TCR beta CDR3 regions underwent amplification using RNA transcripts as the source. Initially, a first-round RT-PCR of the TCR CDR3 employed the HTBI primer set. TCRdb processed the multiplex PCR reads anew with MiXCR; each CDR3 protein has one entry. The data contain over 400,000 distinct CDR3 sequences, under 25% of them seen just once; the ten biggest clones take up around 47%. The CDR3 length is 13 residues. From germline, CDR1 is DFQATT and CDR2 SNEGSKA (reference sequence). The J segment lost 8 bases and the V segment lost 6 bases, leaving 5 bases of the junction unmatched.

Sequencing used blood. This chain uses TRBV20-1 with TRBJ2-1; the match to TRBD2 covers 12 bases. This TCR was recovered from a woman in her 70s with Graves' ophthalmopathy. The CDR3 bases are TGCAGTGCCCCCCTAGCGGGAGGGGATGAGCAGTTCTTC. It is translated as CSAPLAGGDEQFF.